Listed here are 20 T cell receptor beta chains from one sample, sequenced in a study of T cell responses to AZD1222 COVID-19 vaccine. TCRdb's copy holds only in-frame clones and misses some; the assay was immunoSEQ multiplex PCR. This sample has approximately 74,000 clones; 75% to 90% occur once, and the top ten carry about 2.5%. Source: peripheral blood, taken on day 0 of AZD1222 vaccination. Receptor source: an adult in good health.

The rearrangement links TRBV10-3 to TRBJ1-5, with 7 bases fitting TRBD1. The CDR3 runs 14 residues. Germline CDR1 ENHRY, CDR2 SYGVKD. After removal of 2 bases from V and 6 bases from J, the junction contained 4 bases not matched to a gene. The CDR3, as DNA: TGTGCCATCAGTGAGCAGGGGGAGGGTCAGCCCCAGCATTTT. Amino acid sequence: CAISEQGEGQPQHF.

The chain has TRBV10-3 and TRBJ2-7; D may be TRBD2 (5 bases). This CDR3 is 16 amino acids long. The germline gives CDR1 ENHRY, CDR2 SYGVKD. Trimming left V 0 bases short and J 3 bases short, with 15 bases between. In DNA, the CDR3 is TGTGCCATCAGTGAGTCGTTGCCCCCACGGGGCTACGAGCAGTACTTC. This gives the protein CAISESLPPRGYEQYF.

The chain joins TRBV12-3 or TRBV12-4 to TRBJ2-2, with TRBD2 as a possible D gene (5 bases). This CDR3 comprises 13 residues. With 3 bases removed from V and 5 bases from J, the gap between germline ends came to 7 bases. This CDR3 reads CASSFGGTGELFF. CDR3 DNA: TGTGCCAGCAGTTTCGGCGGGACCGGGGAGCTGTTTTTT.

In nucleotides, the CDR3 is TGTGCCAGCAGCCGGACAGGGGGCGGGGAGACCCAGTACTTC. It specifies CASSRTGGGETQYF. The J gene is TRBJ2-5, the V gene TRBV7-2; 11 bases are shared with TRBD1. The V and J ends lost 5 bases and 5 bases, in that order; junction bases with no gene match: 4. In germline, CDR1 is SGHTA, CDR2 FQGNSA. The CDR3 length is 14 residues.

The rearrangement links TRBV9 to TRBJ2-3; D uncertain. Germline V CDR1 and CDR2: SGDLS, YYNGEE. There are 13 residues in the CDR3. V was cut by 2 bases and J by 4 bases, with 8 bases left in between. The CDR3 coding sequence is TGTGCCAGCAGCGTCCCCCCCGCAGATACGCAGTATTTT. Translating it yields CASSVPPADTQYF.

This sequence joins TRBV6-6 and TRBJ1-2; no definite D call. V lost 0 bases and J 3 bases, leaving 8 bases between the germline ends. This CDR3 contains 14 residues. From germline, CDR1 is MNHNY and CDR2 SVGAGI (reference sequence). The CDR3 loop is CASSYSLTDYGYTF. The CDR3 DNA sequence: TGTGCCAGCAGTTACTCGTTAACCGACTATGGCTACACCTTC.

This rearrangement joins TRBV19 to TRBJ1-4; TRBD1 matches at 9 bases. V lost 6 bases, J lost 0 bases, and 5 bases stayed unmatched. The CDR3 sequence is 16 residues long. Germline V CDR1 and CDR2: LNHDA, SQIVND (reference sequence). CDR3 nucleotide sequence: TGTGCCAGTAGAGGACAGGGGAGTGCAACTAATGAAAAACTGTTTTTT. Protein product: CASRGQGSATNEKLFF.

This chain uses TRBV7-9 with TRBJ2-2; perhaps D is TRBD1 or TRBD2 (5 bases each). Trimming shortened V by 5 bases and J by 0 bases, and 13 bases separated the two germline ends. Germline CDR1 and CDR2: SEHNR and FQNEAQ (reference sequence). This CDR3 comprises 16 residues. The CDR3 here is CASSPGRDANTGELFF. The CDR3 DNA follows: TGTGCCAGCAGCCCGGGACGGGACGCGAACACCGGGGAGCTGTTTTTT.

This sequence joins TRBV10-3 and TRBJ2-1, with 13 bases that match TRBD2. Germline lookup yields CDR1 ENHRY and CDR2 SYGVKD. V dropped 2 bases and J dropped 2; count of bases not matched to a gene: 6. CDR3 length: 18 amino acids. Here the CDR3 DNA reads TGTGCCATCAGTGAGGAACTAGCGGGAGGGGGGGCCTACAATGAGCAGTTCTTC. It translates to CAISEELAGGGAYNEQFF.

By proportion, this clone is medium-sized. The chain links TRBV9 to TRBJ1-5; TRBD1 agrees at 8 bases. This CDR3 contains 22 residues. With 0 bases clipped from V and 0 bases from J, the junction kept 20 bases outside the gene matches. CDR1 is SGDLS and CDR2 is YYNGEE in the germline V gene. The chain's CDR3 is CASSVEGGKGQEDSYSNQPQHF. The CDR3 DNA is TGTGCCAGCAGCGTAGAAGGGGGTAAGGGACAGGAGGATTCTTATAGCAATCAGCCCCAGCATTTT. The full variable domain, rest sourced from reference TRBV9 and TRBJ1-5, is DSGVTQTPKHLITATGQRVTLRCSPRSGDLSVYWYQQSLDQGLQFLIQYYNGEERAKGNILERFSAQQFPDLHSELNLSSLELGDSALYFCASSVEGGKGQEDSYSNQPQHFGDGTRLSIL.

This clone was seen a single time. The rearrangement links TRBV9 to TRBJ1-5; TRBD1 is a possible D gene (6 bases). Germline CDR1 reads SGDLS; CDR2 reads YYNGEE. This CDR3 is 15 amino acids long. With 1 base removed from V and 0 bases from J, the gap between germline ends came to 8 bases. DNA of the CDR3: TGTGCCAGCAGCGTAACAGGGAATAGCAATCAGCCCCAGCATTTT. Its translation: CASSVTGNSNQPQHF.

The rearrangement uses TRBV24-1 and TRBJ2-7; 8 bases are shared with TRBD1. The V gene end was trimmed by 2 bases and the J gene end by 4 bases; junction bases not matched to a gene: 3. This CDR3 contains 14 residues. The germline gives CDR1 KGHDR, CDR2 SFDVKD. CDR3 in DNA: TGTGCCACCAGTGATTCTCAGGGGGCTTACGAGCAGTACTTC. It yields the protein CATSDSQGAYEQYF.

The chain is built from TRBV4-2 and TRBJ1-2; D unclear. Germline V gene data show CDR1 as LGHNA and CDR2 as YNFKEQ. V was shortened by 1 base and J by 1 base, with 10 bases between the two germline ends. The length of the CDR3 is 15 residues. DNA of the CDR3: TGTGCCAGCAGCCAAGTGGCAGGAGATAACTATGGCTACACCTTC. Its protein is CASSQVAGDNYGYTF.

The chain employs TRBV7-8 and TRBJ1-2, with D possibly being TRBD1 (5 bases). CDR3 length: 15 amino acids. V dropped 4 bases and J dropped 3 bases, with 15 bases sitting between them. CDR1 and CDR2 (germline): SGHVS, FQNEAQ. The CDR3 DNA follows: TGTGCCAGCAGCTCCCGGGACGGAATAGACTATGGCTACACCTTC. Its protein is CASSSRDGIDYGYTF. Full variable domain (remainder filled in from reference TRBV7-8 and TRBJ1-2): GAGVSQSPRYKVAKRGQDVALRCDPISGHVSLFWYQQALGQGPEFLTYFQNEAQLDKSGLPSDRFFAERPEGSVSTLKIQRTQQEDSAVYLCASSSRDGIDYGYTFGSGTRLTVV.

V and J are TRBV10-3 and TRBJ1-3; TRBD1 aligns across 7 bases. V lost 7 bases and J lost 0; bases outside the gene matches: 9. This CDR3 spans 16 amino acids. CDR1 is ENHRY, CDR2 SYGVKD, per germline. CDR3 coding DNA: TGTGCCATCACCCGACGGGGACAGAGCTCTGGAAACACCATATATTTT. Translated, it gives CAITRRGQSSGNTIYF.

The rearrangement joins TRBV10-3 to TRBJ2-5, with D possibly TRBD2 on 5 matching bases. The V and J ends lost 2 bases and 5 bases respectively, with 18 bases between them. Germline loops: CDR1 ENHRY, CDR2 SYGVKD. The CDR3 contains 16 residues. Here the CDR3 reads CAISEEGTVHGETQYF. Written as DNA, the CDR3 is TGTGCCATCAGTGAGGAGGGAACAGTGCACGGGGAGACCCAGTACTTC.

This rearrangement joins TRBV7-2 to TRBJ2-3; 11 nucleotides align to TRBD2. Germline lookup yields CDR1 SGHTA and CDR2 FQGNSA. CDR3 length: 15 amino acids. V was pared by 5 bases and J by 6 bases, with 7 bases of the junction left unmatched. The CDR3, as DNA: TGTGCCAGCAGCCGTAGCGGGGGGGCCGGGGATACGCAGTATTTT. It is translated as CASSRSGGAGDTQYF.

The chain employs TRBV6-2 or TRBV6-3 and TRBJ1-2; a possible D gene is TRBD1 (6 bases). Germline CDR1 is MNHEY and CDR2 is SVGEGT. Trimming removed 0 bases from V and 1 base from J, with 9 bases in between. The length of the CDR3 is 15 residues. CDR3 protein: CASSYSGQLNYGYTF. CDR3 coding DNA: TGTGCCAGCAGTTACTCCGGACAGCTTAACTATGGCTACACCTTC.

The rearrangement links TRBV24-1 to TRBJ1-5; TRBD1 might be the D (5 bases). Germline assignment: CDR1 KGHDR and CDR2 SFDVKD. The CDR3 totals 15 residues. Trimming removed 5 bases at V and 5 bases at J, with 15 bases between. CDR3 sequence: CATSATGGGDQPQHF. In DNA form, the CDR3 reads TGTGCCACCAGTGCAACGGGGGGAGGGGATCAGCCCCAGCATTTT.

The J gene is TRBJ1-5, the V gene TRBV20-1, with D tentatively TRBD1 (6 bases). V was clipped by 3 bases and J by 1 base, with 13 bases between them. In germline, CDR1 is DFQATT, CDR2 SNEGSKA (reference sequence). This CDR3 is 15 amino acids long. This CDR3 reads CSASLTTGSNQPQHF. DNA of the CDR3: TGCAGTGCTAGTCTCACTACAGGGAGCAATCAGCCCCAGCATTTT.